This TCR beta chain was sequenced for a study of response to subunit inactivated influenza vaccine. Findings of the study overall: Each seasonal influenza vaccination, the authors suggested, recruits few new T cells.

TCRdb ran MiXCR on the RT-PCR reads and lists one entry per CDR3 protein. The profile shows 650,000 to 700,000 distinct CDR3 sequences, 15% to 18% of them singletons. This clonotype turned up a few times. Its antigen is as yet unknown. Germline loops: CDR1 MNHNS, CDR2 SASEGT. This CDR3 contains 14 residues. Trimming stripped 1 base from V and 4 bases from J, with 7 bases between. The chain couples TRBV6-1 to TRBJ2-2; D uncertain. The material sequenced was PBMCs from blood, taken 12 days after vaccination. This clonotype was sampled from a man over 45 who received an inactivated influenza vaccine. The CDR3 loop reads CASSEGTATGELFF. The CDR3 DNA reads as TGTGCCAGCAGTGAAGGGACGGCCACCGGGGAGCTGTTTTTT.